Below are 29 T cell receptor beta chains sequenced from a single sample in a study of cytomegalovirus exposure and HLA in healthy donors (dated by TCRdb to 2016 to 2017). Receptor amplification or capture employed the immunoSEQ multiplex PCR assay. The multiplex PCR relied on a mix of 60 forward primers for TCR Vbeta segments and 13 reverse primers for TCR Jbeta segments. The clones in this table, taken by TCRdb from immuneACCESS, are in-frame only. Not every clone is retained; where verified, under half of the shortfall comes from an unresolved V gene, and the cause of the rest is unknown. This sample's table carries 150,000 to 200,000 clones. The ten biggest clones cover under 6.5% of the sample. Specimen: PBMCs. These receptors were collected from a man aged 30 to 45 in good health and CMV-seronegative.

The chain links TRBV18 to TRBJ2-3; the match to TRBD1 covers 7 bases. After removal of 6 bases from V and 0 bases from J, the junction contained 6 bases not matched to a gene. Germline V CDR1 and CDR2: KGHSH, LQKENI. This CDR3 region has 15 residues. CDR3 protein: CASSHRGPSTDTQYF. The DNA of the CDR3 is TGTGCCAGCTCGCACAGGGGCCCTAGCACAGATACGCAGTATTTT.

V is TRBV7-9 and J is TRBJ2-7, with D possibly being TRBD2 (6 bases). CDR1 is SEHNR and CDR2 is FQNEAQ in the germline V gene (reference sequence). Deletions cut 2 bases from V and 1 base from J, with 12 bases between. The length of the CDR3 is 15 residues. The CDR3 DNA sequence: TGTGCCAGCAGCTTATCGGGGACTTATTCCTACGAGCAGTACTTC. Encoded protein: CASSLSGTYSYEQYF.

V gene TRBV28 combines with J gene TRBJ1-1; TRBD1 matches 8 bases. The CDR3 loop spans 15 amino acids. After removal of 5 bases from V and 11 bases from J, the junction contained 16 bases not matched to a gene. Germline assignment: CDR1 MDHEN and CDR2 SYDVKM. This CDR3 is CASSPLSRAGGRAFF. Written as DNA, the CDR3 is TGTGCCAGCAGTCCTTTATCCCGCGCAGGGGGCAGGGCTTTCTTT.

This chain links TRBV4-3 with TRBJ2-5, with a weak D call TRBD1 (5 bases). There are 16 residues in the CDR3. The germline V and J ends were trimmed by 0 bases and 5 bases, with 16 bases remaining between them. Germline-derived CDR1 and CDR2 are LGHNA and YSLEER. CDR3 nucleotide sequence: TGCGCCAGCAGCCAAGATTTCAGTGGGGCGCGGGAGACCCAGTACTTC. This encodes CASSQDFSGARETQYF.

This chain connects TRBV13 to TRBJ2-1; 9 nucleotides line up with TRBD2. V dropped 5 bases and J dropped 4; count of bases not matched to a gene: 6. Germline V gives CDR1 PRHDT, CDR2 FYEKMQ (reference sequence). The CDR3 sequence is 15 residues long. The CDR3 nucleotides read TGTGCCAGCAGCAGTAGCGGGGGTATTTACAATGAGCAGTTCTTC. Protein: CASSSSGGIYNEQFF.

V gene TRBV19 combines with J gene TRBJ2-7; D is undetermined. This CDR3 region has 14 residues. Germline CDR1 and CDR2: LNHDA and SQIVND (reference sequence). V lost 5 bases and J lost 2, with 13 bases in between. As DNA, the CDR3 is TGTGCCAGTAGTTATTCAGGCCCTCCCTACGAGCAGTACTTC. Translated, it gives CASSYSGPPYEQYF.

The chain combines TRBV7-9 with TRBJ2-4; D ambiguous. V was pared by 0 bases and J by 8 bases, with 14 bases between. The CDR3 covers 15 residues. Germline V lookup: CDR1 SEHNR, CDR2 FQNEAQ (reference sequence). The CDR3 bases are TGTGCCAGCAGCTTAGCAGAGATGGTCGTTGACATTCAGTACTTC. It codes for CASSLAEMVVDIQYF.

The chain's CDR3 is CASSSVEVYGYTF. CDR3 bases: TGTGCCAGCAGCTCCGTAGAAGTCTATGGCTACACCTTC. The V and J genes are TRBV5-6 and TRBJ1-2; D uncertain. Germline V gives CDR1 SGHDT, CDR2 YYEEEE. The CDR3 totals 13 residues. Trimming left V 3 bases short and J 4 bases short, with 10 bases between.

This chain joins TRBV7-9 and TRBJ2-2, with D possibly TRBD1 on 6 matching bases. The CDR3 runs to 15 residues. Germline V CDR1 and CDR2: SEHNR, FQNEAQ (reference sequence). Trimming left V 5 bases short and J 1 base short, with 11 bases between. CDR3 DNA: TGTGCCAGCAGCGGATCGGACAGGAACACCGGGGAGCTGTTTTTT. This encodes CASSGSDRNTGELFF.

This chain links TRBV19 with TRBJ1-1; 8 bases map to TRBD1. J was trimmed by 8 bases and V by 9 bases; bases with no gene match: 17. CDR1 LNHDA and CDR2 SQIVND come from the germline V gene (reference sequence). The length of the CDR3 is 15 residues. CDR3 in DNA: TGTGCCAGCCATCGGTCGGGACAGGCCCCTTTCGAAGCTTTCTTT. The encoded protein is CASHRSGQAPFEAFF.

The chain employs TRBV7-9 and TRBJ1-3; a possible D gene is TRBD1 (5 bases). Looked up from germline, CDR1 is SEHNR and CDR2 is FQNEAQ (reference sequence). V was cut by 5 bases and J by 0 bases, with 17 bases left in between. This CDR3 has 17 amino acids. In DNA, the CDR3 is TGTGCCAGCAGCCATCAAGGGGCAAGTCTCTCTGGAAACACCATATATTTT. Its translation: CASSHQGASLSGNTIYF.

J is TRBJ1-1 and V is TRBV4-1, with a possible D match to TRBD1 (5 bases). CDR3 length equals 13 residues. V shed 2 bases and J shed 9 bases, with 13 bases lying between them. Germline V gene data show CDR1 as MGHRA and CDR2 as YSYEKL. Here the CDR3 DNA reads TGCGCCAGCAGCCAAAGGGACTTAACAAAAGCTTTCTTT. Amino acids: CASSQRDLTKAFF.

V is TRBV6-5 and J is TRBJ2-5, with a weak D call TRBD1 (6 bases). The J call may be mistaken, given a closer DNA end match to TRBJ2-7. CDR1 and CDR2 (germline): MNHEY, SVGAGI. The CDR3 length is 16 residues. DNA for the CDR3: TGTGCCAGCAGTTACTTATGGGGACACGGCTCCTACGAGCAGTACTTC. Protein sequence: CASSYLWGHGSYEQYF.

This chain joins TRBV13 and TRBJ2-2, with D possibly being TRBD2 (6 bases). In germline, CDR1 is PRHDT, CDR2 FYEKMQ (reference sequence). Trimming pared 4 bases from V and 6 bases from J, leaving 12 bases between. The CDR3 length is 14 residues. The CDR3 DNA is TGTGCCAGCAGCTCCGCCGGGAGAGCCGGGGAGCTGTTTTTT. Encoded protein: CASSSAGRAGELFF. The entire variable domain, with the rest obtained from reference TRBV13 and TRBJ2-2, is as follows: AAGVIQSPRHLIKEKRETATLKCYPIPRHDTVYWYQQGPGQDPQFLISFYEKMQSDKGSIPDRFSAQQFSDYHSELNMSSLELGDSALYFCASSSAGRAGELFFGEGSRLTVL.

The V and J genes are TRBV29-1 and TRBJ2-6; TRBD1 is a possible D gene (6 bases). The CDR3 covers 19 residues. Looked up from germline, CDR1 is SQVTM and CDR2 is ANQGSEA. V was shortened by 0 bases and J by 0 bases, with 18 bases between the two germline ends. In nucleotides, the CDR3 is TGCAGCGTTGAAGATCCAGGGGCGACTCAGAGCTCTGGGGCCAACGTCCTGACTTTC. Translated, it gives CSVEDPGATQSSGANVLTF.

The chain has TRBV29-1 and TRBJ2-2; 9 bases are a match to TRBD1. The CDR3 runs 13 residues. The germline gives CDR1 SQVTM, CDR2 ANQGSEA. J gave up 6 bases and V 6 bases, and 5 bases lay outside the gene matches. The CDR3 bases are TGCAGCGTCCGGGACAGGGCGGCCGGGGAGCTGTTTTTT. Its protein is CSVRDRAAGELFF.

The gene calls are TRBV11-3 and TRBJ2-1, with a possible D match to TRBD1 (5 bases). The V gene lost 0 bases and the J gene lost 6 bases, with 12 bases spanning the gap. Germline values: CDR1 SGHNT, CDR2 YENEEA. This CDR3 has 15 amino acids. The CDR3 loop reads CASSLEQERSNEQFF. CDR3 nucleotide sequence: TGTGCCAGCAGCTTAGAACAGGAGAGGAGCAATGAGCAGTTCTTC. Variable domain in full (rest from reference TRBV11-3 and TRBJ2-1): EAGVVQSPRYKIIEKKQPVAFWCNPISGHNTLYWYLQNLGQGPELLIRYENEEAVDDSQLPKDRFSAERLKGVDSTLKIQPAELGDSAVYLCASSLEQERSNEQFFGPGTRLTVL.

The chain carries TRBV7-7 and TRBJ2-5; possible D gene TRBD1, 6 bases. Germline V gene data show CDR1 as SSHAT and CDR2 as FNYEAQ (reference sequence). The CDR3 loop spans 14 amino acids. Trimming cost V 5 bases and J 2 bases, with 12 bases left between them. This CDR3 is CASSPGVLQETQYF. CDR3 sequence (DNA): TGTGCCAGCAGCCCAGGGGTACTACAAGAGACCCAGTACTTC. Full variable domain (missing parts from reference TRBV7-7 and TRBJ2-5): GAGVSQSPRYKVTKRGQDVTLRCDPISSHATLYWYQQALGQGPEFLTYFNYEAQPDKSGLPSDRFSAERPEGSISTLTIQRTEQRDSAMYRCASSPGVLQETQYFGPGTRLLVL.

The chain recombines TRBV9 with TRBJ1-1; D may be TRBD1 (5 bases). V shed 2 bases and J shed 0 bases, with 5 bases lying between them. The CDR3 extends over 13 amino acids. The germline V gene has CDR1 SGDLS and CDR2 YYNGEE. Here the CDR3 reads CASSVDMNTEAFF. CDR3 in DNA: TGTGCCAGCAGCGTGGACATGAACACTGAAGCTTTCTTT.

The CDR3, as DNA: TGTGCCTGGATACTAGCGGGAGCAACAGATACGCAGTATTTT. It specifies CAWILAGATDTQYF. This chain links TRBV30 with TRBJ2-3; the match to TRBD2 covers 11 bases. Germline V lookup: CDR1 GTSNPN, CDR2 SVGIG (reference sequence). The CDR3 sequence is 14 residues long. The V segment lost 4 bases and the J segment 3 bases; nucleotides outside the gene matches: 3.

Of note for this clone: The identical CDR3 is also encoded by other nucleotide sequences in the sample. CDR3 DNA: TGTGCCAGTAGTATAGACAGGGGCATCTATGGCTACACCTTC. Residues: CASSIDRGIYGYTF. The rearrangement joins TRBV19 to TRBJ1-2; possibly TRBD1 for D (6 bases). The germline CDR1 and CDR2 sequences are LNHDA and SQIVND (reference sequence). The ends were cut back, 0 bases at V and 4 bases at J, with 9 bases in the middle. This CDR3 comprises 14 residues.

V gene TRBV18 combines with J gene TRBJ1-2; 7 positions agree with TRBD1. V lost 3 bases to trimming and J lost 3 bases; unmatched junction nucleotides: 10. The germline gives CDR1 KGHSH, CDR2 LQKENI. There are 16 residues in the CDR3. The CDR3 sequence is CASSPDETGMDYGYTF. CDR3 in DNA: TGTGCCAGCTCACCGGACGAGACAGGGATGGACTATGGCTACACCTTC.

The chain recombines TRBV30 with TRBJ2-2; D call uncertain. Germline assignment: CDR1 GTSNPN and CDR2 SVGIG (reference sequence). V gave up 5 bases and J gave up 5 bases, with 15 bases separating them. CDR3 length: 14 residues. CDR3 protein: CAWGRLVSTGELFF. CDR3 sequence (DNA): TGTGCCTGGGGTCGGCTAGTCTCTACCGGGGAGCTGTTTTTT.

The genes are TRBV5-4 and TRBJ2-1; no clear D gene. Trimming took 4 bases from V and 9 from J, leaving 17 bases between them. The CDR3 covers 14 residues. The germline gives CDR1 SGHNT, CDR2 YYREEE (reference sequence). In DNA, the CDR3 is TGTGCCAGCAGCCCTGGAGCGACCGTTACTGAGCAGTTCTTC. The encoded protein is CASSPGATVTEQFF.

The chain has TRBV13 and TRBJ2-3; D is uncertain. The germline CDR1 and CDR2 sequences are PRHDT and FYEKMQ (reference sequence). V was trimmed by 5 bases and J by 12 bases, leaving 18 bases between them. There are 13 residues in the CDR3. The CDR3 here is CASSLNDEPTQYF. In nucleotides, the CDR3 is TGTGCCAGCAGCCTTAACGACGAGCCGACTCAGTATTTT.

The genes are TRBV7-8 and TRBJ1-2; D unclear. V was trimmed by 3 bases and J by 0 bases, leaving 11 bases between them. Germline CDR1 and CDR2: SGHVS and FQNEAQ. The CDR3 consists of 15 residues. This CDR3 reads CASSFNGLSNYGYTF. In DNA form, the CDR3 reads TGTGCCAGCAGCTTCAATGGACTGTCTAACTATGGCTACACCTTC.

This chain joins TRBV5-1 and TRBJ1-3; D not certain. The germline V gene encodes CDR1 SGHRS and CDR2 YFSETQ. The CDR3 is made up of 15 amino acids. Trimming took 4 bases from V and 4 from J, leaving 15 bases between them. This CDR3 is CASSRMGIEGNTIYF. The CDR3 nucleotides read TGCGCCAGCAGCCGGATGGGCATCGAGGGAAACACCATATATTTT.

The rearrangement joins TRBV9 to TRBJ1-4; 9 positions agree with TRBD1. The V segment lost 2 bases and the J segment 7 bases; nucleotides outside the gene matches: 3. Germline-derived CDR1 and CDR2 are SGDLS and YYNGEE. The CDR3 sequence is 14 residues long. The CDR3 DNA reads TGTGCCAGCAGCGTCGAGGACAGGGGTGAAAAACTGTTTTTT. Translation gives CASSVEDRGEKLFF.

The chain joins TRBV6-5 to TRBJ2-7; D possibly corresponds to TRBD2 (6 bases). This CDR3 contains 15 residues. From germline, CDR1 is MNHEY and CDR2 SVGAGI. The V gene lost 5 bases and the J gene lost 0 bases, with 14 bases spanning the gap. DNA of the CDR3: TGTGCCAGCAGTGGGGGGACCGCCAGCTCCTACGAGCAGTACTTC. This codes for CASSGGTASSYEQYF.